Detailed here is one T cell receptor (beta chain). The record originates from a study of blood T cell repertoires in COVID-19. The germline gives CDR1 SGHRS, CDR2 YFSETQ. V dropped 5 bases and J dropped 6 bases, with 8 bases sitting between them. The CDR3 contains 11 residues. Authors' analysis steps: From reference gene primer amplification, estimates of nucleated cell counts were derived. The table came from immunoSEQ multiplex PCR; TCRdb's copy has only in-frame clones and leaves some out. V and J calls and clone size come straight from that table; D and trimming were deduced from the DNA. The sample lists around 230,000 clones, 86% occurring once.

This chain connects TRBV5-1 to TRBJ1-2; D call uncertain. The sequencing input was peripheral blood. The clonotype was recovered from a young man who had recovered from COVID-19. CDR3 in amino acids: CASRERDGYTF. The CDR3 DNA sequence: TGCGCCAGCAGGGAGAGGGATGGCTACACCTTC. Variable domain in full (rest from reference TRBV5-1 and TRBJ1-2): KAGVTQTPRYLIKTRGQQVTLSCSPISGHRSVSWYQQTPGQGLQFLFEYFSETQRNKGNFPGRFSGRQFSNSRSEMNVSTLELGDSALYLCASRERDGYTFGSGTRLTVV.